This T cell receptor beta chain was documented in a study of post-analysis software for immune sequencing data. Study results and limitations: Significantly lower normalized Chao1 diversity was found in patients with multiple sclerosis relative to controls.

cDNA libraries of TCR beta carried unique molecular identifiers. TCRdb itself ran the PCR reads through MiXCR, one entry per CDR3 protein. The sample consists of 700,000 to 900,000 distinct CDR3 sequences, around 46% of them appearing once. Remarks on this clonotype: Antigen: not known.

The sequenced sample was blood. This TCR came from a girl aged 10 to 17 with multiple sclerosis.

The CDR3 DNA follows: TGTGCCAGCAGGCCAGGGGGACTAGCGGAAAACAATGAGCAGTTCTTC. It encodes CASRPGGLAENNEQFF. This sequence joins TRBV12-3 or TRBV12-4 and TRBJ2-1; TRBD2 agrees at 11 bases. The V gene end was trimmed by 6 bases and the J gene end by 5 bases; junction bases not matched to a gene: 9. The CDR3 extends over 16 amino acids.